What follows describes a single TCR beta chain. Its antigen specificity is not known. No per-base quality is available; no much larger clone lies one base away. The library was produced with PCR. The reads were generated on an Illumina HiSeq 2500. TCR libraries were prepared with molecular barcoding, using unique molecular identifiers to normalize TCRbeta repertoire quantification. The public sequencing data were trimmed at Q25 with fastp and processed into clonotypes with MiXCR by TCRdb, which kept only in-frame beta chains. Records with the same CDR3 protein are collapsed into one entry carrying the most frequent genes and DNA. The table for this sample lists approximately 350,000 distinct CDR3 sequences; over 9% of them were counted only once. The ten largest account for roughly 2.5% of the sample. The data were obtained in a study of T-cell reconstitution after alpha-beta-depleted transplantation in children (dated by TCRdb to the mid-2010s). The study in broad terms: Using TCR repertoire profiling, the study followed T-cell immune reconstitution in a quantitative way in children after TCRalphabeta/CD19-depleted allogeneic hematopoietic cell transplantation.

The junction shows trimming of 0 bases on V and 7 bases on J, plus 11 bases between the germline ends. The CDR3 runs 14 residues from the cysteine to the phenylalanine. Only the CDR3 part of the read is kept: 42 bases, read in frame from the first base. Based on the germline V gene, the CDR1 and CDR2 sequences are SGHRS and YFSETQ. The receptor chain draws on TRBV5-1 and TRBJ2-1; the D gene is perhaps TRBD2, from 7 matching bases. The TCR was taken from a human donor who donated a stem cell graft to a child with acute lymphoblastic leukemia. The sample was PBMCs from the stem cell graft donor, taken from the stem cell graft. The DNA sequence reads TGCGCCAGCAGCTTGGGTGGGGGGGCAAATGAGCAGTTCTTC. Its amino acids are CASSLGGGANEQFF.